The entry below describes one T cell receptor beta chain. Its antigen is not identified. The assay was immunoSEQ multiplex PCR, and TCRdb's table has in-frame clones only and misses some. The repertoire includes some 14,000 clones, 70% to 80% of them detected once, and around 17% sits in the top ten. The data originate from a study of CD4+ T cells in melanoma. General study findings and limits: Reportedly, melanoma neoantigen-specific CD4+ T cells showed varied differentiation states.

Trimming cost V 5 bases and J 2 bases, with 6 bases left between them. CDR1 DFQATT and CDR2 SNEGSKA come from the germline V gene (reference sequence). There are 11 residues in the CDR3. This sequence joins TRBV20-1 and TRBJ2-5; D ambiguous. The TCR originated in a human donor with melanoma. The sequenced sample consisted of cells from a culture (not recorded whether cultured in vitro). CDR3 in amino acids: CSASPQETQYF. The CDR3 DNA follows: TGCAGTGCTTCTCCACAAGAGACCCAGTACTTC.